Listed below are T cell receptor beta chains from one sample, sequenced in a study of PD-1 blockade in classical Hodgkin lymphoma. The protocol was immunoSEQ multiplex PCR, while the TCRdb copy is restricted to in-frame clones and leaves out a portion. The repertoire holds about 100,000 clones, with 75% to 90% as singletons. The material was peripheral blood mononuclear cells (PBMCs), obtained at baseline. The receptor set was obtained from a human donor with classical Hodgkin lymphoma. Both conserved end residues are part of each CDR3. D genes are given only for firm matches. Some rows have no size entry. The others give once, few or many, or a class for an expanded clone.

v_gene	j_gene	d_gene	abundance	CDR3aa	CDR3nt
TRBV19	TRBJ2-2	.	.	CASSTSGGYPGELFF	TGTGCCAGTAGTACCAGCGGAGGGTACCCCGGGGAGCTGTTTTTT
TRBV28	TRBJ1-5	.	.	CASSPWAVGQPQHF	TGTGCCAGCAGTCCCTGGGCAGTGGGCCAGCCCCAGCATTTT
TRBV5-1	TRBJ2-1	TRBD2	.	CASSLERGSSYNEQFF	TGCGCCAGCAGCCTCGAGCGGGGGAGCTCCTACAATGAGCAGTTCTTC
TRBV5-1	TRBJ2-7	TRBD2	.	CASGPGGLVYEQYF	TGCGCCAGCGGGCCGGGGGGACTAGTGTACGAGCAGTACTTC
TRBV5-1	TRBJ2-3	.	.	CASSLVADTQYF	TGCGCCAGCAGCTTGGTTGCTGATACGCAGTATTTT
TRBV11-2	TRBJ2-4	TRBD2	once	CASSLTPPAPAGANIQYF	TGTGCCAGCAGCTTAACCCCCCCAGCGCCCGCGGGAGCGAACATTCAGTACTTC
TRBV12-5	TRBJ2-2	.	few	CASGFGGVVTGELFF	TGTGCTAGTGGGTTTGGAGGGGTCGTGACCGGGGAGCTGTTTTTT
TRBV14	TRBJ1-3	.	.	CASSPRDRNTIYF	TGTGCCAGCAGCCCCCGGGACCGAAACACCATATATTTT
TRBV4-1	TRBJ2-2	TRBD2	.	CASSQPSGGSTGELFF	TGCGCCAGCAGCCAGCCTAGCGGGGGTAGCACCGGGGAGCTGTTTTTT
TRBV29-1	TRBJ2-1	.	.	CSGSRGSSYNEQFF	TGCAGCGGTTCAAGAGGGAGCTCCTACAATGAGCAGTTCTTC
TRBV28	TRBJ2-3	.	.	CASSLRPTITSTDTQYF	TGTGCCAGCAGTTTAAGGCCGACTATAACTAGCACAGATACGCAGTATTTT
TRBV5-1	TRBJ2-3	.	.	CASSMGVFSTDTQYF	TGCGCCAGCTCAATGGGGGTTTTTAGCACAGATACGCAGTATTTT
TRBV19	TRBJ2-2	TRBD2	.	CATRLAGGPSTGELFF	TGTGCCACCCGACTAGCGGGAGGGCCTTCCACCGGGGAGCTGTTTTTT
TRBV4-3	TRBJ2-1	.	.	CASSQDSGTGSYNEQFF	TGCGCCAGCAGCCAAGATTCAGGGACGGGGAGCTACAATGAGCAGTTCTTC
TRBV2	TRBJ1-4	.	.	CASSDWVEKLFF	TGTGCCAGCAGTGACTGGGTTGAAAAACTGTTTTTT
TRBV6-1	TRBJ2-3	TRBD2	.	CASSEKGTSGIYTQYF	TGTGCCAGCAGTGAAAAGGGGACTAGCGGGATATATACGCAGTATTTT
TRBV19	TRBJ1-1	.	.	CAISTGLNTEAFF	TGTGCCATCTCGACAGGTCTGAACACTGAAGCTTTCTTT
TRBV10-3	TRBJ1-5	.	few	CAISEAGASNQPQHF	TGTGCCATCAGTGAGGCAGGGGCTAGCAATCAGCCCCAGCATTTT
TRBV19	TRBJ1-1	.	few	CASSIPQVGAEAFF	TGTGCCAGTAGTATTCCACAGGTGGGTGCTGAAGCTTTCTTT
TRBV19	TRBJ2-7	.	.	CASSPGPQVMYEQYF	TGTGCCAGTAGTCCAGGACCCCAGGTGATGTACGAGCAGTACTTC
TRBV4-3	TRBJ2-5	.	.	CASSPSFQGTALETQYF	TGCGCCAGCAGCCCCAGCTTTCAGGGGACTGCGCTCGAGACCCAGTACTTC
TRBV28	TRBJ1-1	.	.	CASSFHSNTEAFF	TGTGCCAGCAGTTTCCATTCGAACACTGAAGCTTTCTTT
TRBV6-5	TRBJ1-2	.	once	CASSYQGRQLYGYTF	TGTGCCAGCAGTTACCAGGGGCGCCAGCTCTATGGCTACACCTTC